The 29 T cell receptor beta chains presented below share a single source sample, sequenced in a study of blood T cell repertoires in COVID-19. TCRdb keeps only in-frame clones here, not all; method: immunoSEQ multiplex PCR. The data contain approximately 350,000 clones, 89% of them seen just once; the ten biggest clones take up 3%. The sample was peripheral blood. The receptors stem from a woman aged 25 to 39 with COVID-19, enrolled during active disease.

The J gene is TRBJ2-1, the V gene TRBV5-1; 8 positions agree with TRBD1. Germline V gene data show CDR1 as SGHRS and CDR2 as YFSETQ. CDR3 size: 14 residues. V shed 0 bases and J 9 bases; nucleotides not matched to a gene: 5. As DNA, the CDR3 is TGCGCCAGCAGCTTGGGGACAGGGCTTCCTGAGCAGTTCTTC. Its protein product is CASSLGTGLPEQFF.

The chain couples TRBV29-1 to TRBJ2-3, with 8 positions matching TRBD1. Germline V lookup: CDR1 SQVTM, CDR2 ANQGSEA. The CDR3 contains 16 residues. V lost 3 bases and J lost 2; bases outside the gene matches: 10. As DNA, the CDR3 is TGCAGCGTTGACGCATCGGACAGGGTACTCACAGATACGCAGTATTTT. Amino acids: CSVDASDRVLTDTQYF.

The J gene is TRBJ2-2, the V gene TRBV5-6; unclear D gene. V lost 0 bases to trimming and J lost 4 bases, with 4 bases between them. This CDR3 comprises 13 residues. Germline V gene lookup returns CDR1 SGHDT and CDR2 YYEEEE. CDR3 protein: CASSLGSTGELFF. The CDR3 DNA follows: TGTGCCAGCAGCTTGGGGAGCACCGGGGAGCTGTTTTTT.

V gene TRBV2 combines with J gene TRBJ2-1; 10 bases are a match to TRBD2. The CDR3 totals 15 residues. The trim removed 2 bases at V and 3 bases at J, leaving 1 base unmatched. CDR1 is SNHLY and CDR2 is FYNNEI in the germline V gene. CDR3 in amino acids: CASSESSGGYNEQFF. The CDR3 region has the DNA TGTGCCAGCAGTGAATCTAGCGGGGGCTACAATGAGCAGTTCTTC.

The chain uses TRBV6-5 and TRBJ2-3; TRBD1 aligns across 7 bases. CDR3 length: 14 residues. Germline trimming cut 5 bases from V and 2 bases from J; bases unmatched to any gene: 4. CDR1 and CDR2 from the germline V gene are MNHEY and SVGAGI. The CDR3 DNA is TGTGCCAGCAGTCCGGGACAGCACACAGATACGCAGTATTTT. Its protein product is CASSPGQHTDTQYF.

This sequence joins TRBV6-2 or TRBV6-3 and TRBJ2-3; 14 nucleotides align to TRBD2. This CDR3 has 17 amino acids. Trimming removed 2 bases from V and 5 bases from J; junction bases left unmatched: 6. CDR1 MNHEY and CDR2 SVGEGT come from the germline V gene. The CDR3: CASSYEGLAGVVDTQYF. CDR3 nucleotides: TGTGCCAGCAGTTACGAGGGACTAGCGGGAGTTGTAGATACGCAGTATTTT.

The rearrangement links TRBV9 to TRBJ1-2, with 7 positions matching TRBD1. J was trimmed by 4 bases and V by 3 bases; bases with no gene match: 6. The length of the CDR3 is 14 residues. Germline lookup yields CDR1 SGDLS and CDR2 YYNGEE. The CDR3 nucleotides read TGTGCCAGCAGCGGAGAAGGGACAGTCTATGGCTACACCTTC. This gives the protein CASSGEGTVYGYTF.

The chain recombines TRBV6-4 with TRBJ2-2; possible D gene TRBD1, 5 bases. This CDR3 is built from 14 residues. V dropped 8 bases and J dropped 2 bases, with 12 bases sitting between them. Germline-derived CDR1 and CDR2 are MRHNA and SNTAGT. The CDR3 region has the DNA TGTGCCAGCTCAAGACAGCCAAACACCGGGGAGCTGTTTTTT. Amino acids: CASSRQPNTGELFF.

In its sample, this clone was seen a few times. The rearrangement links TRBV4-1 to TRBJ2-7; weak D call: TRBD2 (6 bases). The ends were cut back, 1 base at V and 4 bases at J, with 14 bases in the middle. Germline V gene sequence: CDR1 MGHRA, CDR2 YSYEKL. The CDR3 runs 15 residues. CDR3 region: CASSQVYERAYEQYV. In DNA form, the CDR3 reads TGCGCCAGCAGCCAAGTCTACGAGCGGGCGTACGAGCAGTACGTC.

J is TRBJ1-5 and V is TRBV21-1. TRBV21-1 is a listed pseudogene. This CDR3 region has 16 residues. This chain's CDR3 is CASSKGLQLSRQPQHF. In DNA form, the CDR3 reads TGTGCCAGCAGCAAAGGACTACAGCTATCACGGCAGCCCCAGCATTTT.

V is TRBV28 and J is TRBJ1-2; 7 bases align to TRBD1. With 2 bases clipped from V and 0 bases from J, the junction kept 3 bases outside the gene matches. The CDR3 sequence is 15 residues long. CDR1 MDHEN and CDR2 SYDVKM come from the germline V gene. The CDR3 here is CASSLTGQTNYGYTF. DNA of the CDR3: TGTGCCAGCAGTTTAACGGGACAGACTAACTATGGCTACACCTTC.

This rearrangement joins TRBV7-3 to TRBJ1-2, with D possibly being TRBD1 (6 bases). Trimming pared 1 base from V and 5 bases from J, leaving 41 bases between. This CDR3 comprises 24 residues. Per the germline V gene, CDR1 is SGHTA and CDR2 is FQGTGA. The CDR3 DNA follows: TGTGCCAGCAGCTTAATTCCTCGCGCCTCAATTCTAAAGAGCGAGGACAGCGAGATTTATGGCTACACCTTC. It specifies CASSLIPRASILKSEDSEIYGYTF.

V usage is TRBV6-5 and J usage is TRBJ1-4; 8 nucleotides align to TRBD1. The germline V gene has CDR1 MNHEY and CDR2 SVGAGI. There are 16 residues in the CDR3. The junction had 7 bases not matched to a gene; V was cut back by 2 bases and J by 5 bases. DNA for the CDR3: TGTGCCAGCAGTTACCCCCGGGACAGGCGGAATGAAAAACTGTTTTTT. It codes for CASSYPRDRRNEKLFF.

The chain is built from TRBV5-6 and TRBJ2-3, with TRBD2 identical over 12 bases. The CDR3 totals 17 residues. The germline gives CDR1 SGHDT, CDR2 YYEEEE. The V gene end was trimmed by 0 bases and the J gene end by 2 bases; junction bases not matched to a gene: 4. The CDR3 reads CASSLGLAGAITDTQYF. CDR3 DNA: TGTGCCAGCAGCTTGGGACTAGCGGGAGCGATCACAGATACGCAGTATTTT.

The gene calls are TRBV5-5 and TRBJ1-3; tentative D call: TRBD1 (6 bases). V was clipped by 0 bases and J by 2 bases, with 15 bases between them. Germline loops: CDR1 SGHKS, CDR2 YYEKEE (reference sequence). CDR3 length: 17 residues. CDR3 amino acids: CASSLAIDSGAGNTIYF. The CDR3 region has the DNA TGTGCCAGCAGCTTGGCTATCGATTCAGGGGCTGGAAACACCATATATTTT.

V usage is TRBV19 and J usage is TRBJ2-7; D is undetermined. Trimming cost V 5 bases and J 6 bases, with 14 bases left between them. The CDR3 has 13 residues. The germline V gene encodes CDR1 LNHDA and CDR2 SQIVND (reference sequence). The chain's CDR3 is CASSSQNSGEQYF. DNA for the CDR3: TGTGCCAGTAGTTCCCAAAATTCGGGCGAGCAGTACTTC.

The chain combines TRBV3-1 (or the pseudogene TRBV3-2) with TRBJ2-5; 13 nucleotides match TRBD2. Trimming took 4 bases from V and 1 from J; bases not matched to a gene: 9. Germline CDR1 is LGHDT and CDR2 is YNNKEL (reference sequence). The CDR3 runs to 18 residues. CDR3: CASSPTGLAGPAQETQYF. CDR3 in DNA: TGTGCCAGCAGCCCAACGGGACTAGCGGGGCCCGCCCAAGAGACCCAGTACTTC.

The CDR3 protein is CASRLKTVETSGGRVYEQYF. As DNA, the CDR3 is TGTGCAAGTCGCTTAAAGACCGTGGAGACTAGCGGGGGGCGGGTCTACGAGCAGTACTTC. The rearrangement uses TRBV12-2 and TRBJ2-7; the DNA was not used to check the table's D call, TRBD2. TRBV12-2 is a listed pseudogene. This CDR3 region has 20 residues.

The rearrangement joins TRBV28 to TRBJ1-1, with 8 bases lining up with TRBD1. The CDR3 has 15 residues. Germline CDR1 and CDR2: MDHEN and SYDVKM. With V trimmed by 6 bases and J by 1 base, 7 bases remained unmatched. For the CDR3, the DNA is TGTGCCAGCAGCACCACAGGGGGGTGGAACACTGAAGCTTTCTTT. Translation gives CASSTTGGWNTEAFF.

The J gene is TRBJ1-4, the V gene TRBV4-1; no firm D call. CDR3 size: 17 residues. V gave up 1 base and J gave up 0 bases, with 12 bases separating them. Germline V gives CDR1 MGHRA, CDR2 YSYEKL. The CDR3 coding sequence is TGCGCCAGCAGCCAAGTTTTGAGGGTCTCAACTAATGAAAAACTGTTTTTT. Translation gives CASSQVLRVSTNEKLFF.

The chain links TRBV5-4 to TRBJ2-1, with 11 positions matching TRBD1. Germline assignment: CDR1 SGHNT and CDR2 YYREEE (reference sequence). J lost 0 bases, V lost 3 bases, and 11 bases had no gene match. This CDR3 region has 19 residues. Here the CDR3 reads CASSSGPGQGDGSYNEQFF. The CDR3 coding sequence is TGTGCCAGCAGCTCGGGCCCGGGACAGGGGGATGGCTCCTACAATGAGCAGTTCTTC.

V and J are TRBV28 and TRBJ2-7; tentative D call: TRBD2 (6 bases). V lost 4 bases, J lost 0 bases, and 10 bases lay in between. The V gene's germline CDR1 is MDHEN and CDR2 SYDVKM. The CDR3 spans 14 residues. DNA of the CDR3: TGTGCCAGCAGTTCTACTAGCTCCTCCTACGAGCAGTACTTC. It codes for CASSSTSSSYEQYF.

This chain joins TRBV5-1 and TRBJ2-3, with a weak D call TRBD1 (5 bases). The V end lost 2 bases, the J end lost 0 bases, and 10 bases lay between the germline ends. Germline lookup yields CDR1 SGHRS and CDR2 YFSETQ. The CDR3 is made up of 15 amino acids. Here the CDR3 reads CASSLQGASTDTQYF. Written as DNA, the CDR3 is TGCGCCAGCAGCTTACAAGGGGCGAGCACAGATACGCAGTATTTT.

The V call is TRBV5-1, the J call TRBJ1-3; no definite D call. The CDR3 length is 15 residues. Germline V lookup: CDR1 SGHRS, CDR2 YFSETQ. The V and J ends lost 0 bases and 3 bases respectively, with 10 bases between them. Here the CDR3 reads CASSLAGGIGNTIYF. CDR3 DNA: TGCGCCAGCAGCTTGGCCGGAGGGATTGGAAACACCATATATTTT.

The chain recombines TRBV6-1 with TRBJ2-2; TRBD1 matches at 7 bases. Germline V lookup: CDR1 MNHNS, CDR2 SASEGT. The trim removed 3 bases at V and 5 bases at J, leaving 6 bases unmatched. This CDR3 spans 15 amino acids. The CDR3 protein is CASSDPGTETGELFF. The CDR3 DNA reads as TGTGCCAGCAGTGATCCCGGGACAGAGACCGGGGAGCTGTTTTTT.

The chain is built from TRBV7-9 and TRBJ1-2; 8 bases agree with TRBD1. Trimming took 6 bases from V and 4 from J; bases not matched to a gene: 10. CDR3 length: 15 residues. Germline CDR1 SEHNR, CDR2 FQNEAQ (reference sequence). This CDR3 reads CASRPPTDRAYGYTF. The CDR3 coding sequence is TGTGCCAGCAGACCTCCTACGGACAGGGCCTATGGCTACACCTTC. Together with reference TRBV7-9 and TRBJ1-2, the CDR3 gives the full variable domain: DTGVSQNPRHKITKRGQNVTFRCDPISEHNRLYWYRQTLGQGPEFLTYFQNEAQLEKSRLLSDRFSAERPKGSFSTLEIQRTEQGDSAMYLCASRPPTDRAYGYTFGSGTRLTVV.

Concerning this clone itself: The sample carries other DNA sequences with the same CDR3. The V gene is TRBV11-2, the J gene TRBJ2-7; possibly TRBD2 for D (5 bases). The CDR3 spans 16 residues. V lost 5 bases, J lost 2 bases, and 19 bases lay in between. CDR1 is SGHAT, CDR2 FQNNGV, per germline. The CDR3 sequence: CASSPLAERVTYEQYF. The DNA for the CDR3 is TGTGCCAGCAGCCCTCTAGCAGAACGGGTTACCTACGAGCAGTACTTC.

The chain is built from TRBV5-1 and TRBJ2-1; 15 nucleotides match TRBD2. This CDR3 is 16 amino acids long. Germline V gives CDR1 SGHRS, CDR2 YFSETQ. The V segment lost 3 bases and the J segment 4 bases; nucleotides outside the gene matches: 2. For the CDR3, the DNA is TGCGCCAGCAGCTGGACTAGCGGGAGGGGTTACAATGAGCAGTTCTTC. Protein: CASSWTSGRGYNEQFF.

The rearrangement uses TRBV30 and TRBJ1-2, with TRBD1 matching 8 bases. Germline CDR1 GTSNPN, CDR2 SVGIG (reference sequence). The CDR3 has 15 residues. The ends lost 2 bases at V and 6 bases at J; junction bases unmatched: 11. The CDR3 region is CAWSMGTRGPNGYTF. The CDR3 DNA reads TGTGCCTGGAGTATGGGGACCAGGGGGCCGAATGGCTACACCTTC.